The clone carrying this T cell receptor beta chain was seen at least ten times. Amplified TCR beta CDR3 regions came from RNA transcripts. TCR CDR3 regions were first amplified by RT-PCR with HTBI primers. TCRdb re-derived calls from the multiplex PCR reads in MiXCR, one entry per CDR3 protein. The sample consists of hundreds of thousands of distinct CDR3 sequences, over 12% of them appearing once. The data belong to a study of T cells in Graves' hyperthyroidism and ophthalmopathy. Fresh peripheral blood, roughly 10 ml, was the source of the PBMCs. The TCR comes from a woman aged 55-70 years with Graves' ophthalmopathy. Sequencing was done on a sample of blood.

DNA for the CDR3: TGTGCCAGCAGCCAAGGACAGGGGGCAATGGATACGCAGTATTTT. Amino acid sequence: CASSQGQGAMDTQYF. The gene calls are TRBV3-1 and TRBJ2-3; 10 positions match TRBD1. This CDR3 comprises 15 residues. The germline V gene encodes CDR1 LGHDT and CDR2 YNNKEL (reference sequence). After removal of 1 base from V and 6 bases from J, the junction contained 4 bases not matched to a gene.